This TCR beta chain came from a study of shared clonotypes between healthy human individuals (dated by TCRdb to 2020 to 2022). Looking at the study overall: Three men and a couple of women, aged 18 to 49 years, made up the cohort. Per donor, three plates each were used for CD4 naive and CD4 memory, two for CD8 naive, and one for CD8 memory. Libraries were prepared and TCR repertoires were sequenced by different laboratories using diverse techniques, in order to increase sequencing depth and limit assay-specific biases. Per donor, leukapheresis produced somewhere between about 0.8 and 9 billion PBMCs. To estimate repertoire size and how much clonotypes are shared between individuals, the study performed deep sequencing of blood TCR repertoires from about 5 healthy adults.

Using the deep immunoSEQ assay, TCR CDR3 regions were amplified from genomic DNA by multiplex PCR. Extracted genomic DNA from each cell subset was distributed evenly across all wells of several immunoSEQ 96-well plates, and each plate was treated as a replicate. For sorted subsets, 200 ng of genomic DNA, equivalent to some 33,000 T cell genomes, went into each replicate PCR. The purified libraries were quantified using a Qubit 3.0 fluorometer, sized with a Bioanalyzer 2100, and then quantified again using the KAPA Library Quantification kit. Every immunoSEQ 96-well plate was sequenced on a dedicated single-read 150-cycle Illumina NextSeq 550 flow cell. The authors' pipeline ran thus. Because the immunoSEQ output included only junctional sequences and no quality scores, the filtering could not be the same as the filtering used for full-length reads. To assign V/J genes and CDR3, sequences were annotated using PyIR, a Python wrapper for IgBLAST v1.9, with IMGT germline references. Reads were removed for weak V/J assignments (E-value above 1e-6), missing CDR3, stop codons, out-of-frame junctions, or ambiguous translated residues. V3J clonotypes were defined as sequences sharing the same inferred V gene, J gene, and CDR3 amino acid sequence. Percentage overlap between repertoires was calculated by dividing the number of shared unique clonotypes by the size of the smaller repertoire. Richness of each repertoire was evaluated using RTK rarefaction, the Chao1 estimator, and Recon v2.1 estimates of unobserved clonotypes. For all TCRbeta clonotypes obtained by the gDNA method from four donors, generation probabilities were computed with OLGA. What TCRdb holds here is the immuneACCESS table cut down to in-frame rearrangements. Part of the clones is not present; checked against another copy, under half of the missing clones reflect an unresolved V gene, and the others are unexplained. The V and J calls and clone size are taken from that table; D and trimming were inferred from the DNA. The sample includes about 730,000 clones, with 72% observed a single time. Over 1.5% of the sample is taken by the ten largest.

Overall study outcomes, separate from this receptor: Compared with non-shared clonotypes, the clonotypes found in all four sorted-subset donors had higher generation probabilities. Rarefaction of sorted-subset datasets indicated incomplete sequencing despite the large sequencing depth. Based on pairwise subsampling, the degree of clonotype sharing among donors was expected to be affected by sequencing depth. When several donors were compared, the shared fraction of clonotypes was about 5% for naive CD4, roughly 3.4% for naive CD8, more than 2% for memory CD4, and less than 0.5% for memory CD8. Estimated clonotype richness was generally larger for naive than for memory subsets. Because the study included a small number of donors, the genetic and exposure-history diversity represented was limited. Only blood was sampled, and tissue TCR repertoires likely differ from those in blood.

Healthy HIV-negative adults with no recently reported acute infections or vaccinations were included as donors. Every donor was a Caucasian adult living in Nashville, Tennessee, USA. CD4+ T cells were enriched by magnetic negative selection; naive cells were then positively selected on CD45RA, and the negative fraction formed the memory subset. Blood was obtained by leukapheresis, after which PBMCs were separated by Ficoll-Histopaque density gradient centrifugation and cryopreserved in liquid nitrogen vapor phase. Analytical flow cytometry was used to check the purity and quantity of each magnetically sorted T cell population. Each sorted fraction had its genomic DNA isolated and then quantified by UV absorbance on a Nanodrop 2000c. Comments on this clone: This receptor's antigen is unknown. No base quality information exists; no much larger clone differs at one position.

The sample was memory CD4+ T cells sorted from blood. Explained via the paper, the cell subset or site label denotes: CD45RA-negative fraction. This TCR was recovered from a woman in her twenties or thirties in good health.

This receptor carries the CDR3 CASRRTGFVEETQYF. The nucleotide sequence is given as TGTGCCAGTAGAAGGACAGGGTTTGTGGAGGAGACCCAGTACTTC. The V gene is TRBV19 and the J gene is TRBJ2-5, with 8 central nucleotides matching TRBD1. V and J are trimmed by 6 bases and 5 bases, and the gene matches miss 11 bases of the junction. The CDR1 and CDR2 encoded by the germline V gene (reference sequence) are LNHDA and SQIVND. Its CDR3 holds 15 amino acids, cysteine through phenylalanine. CDR3 DNA is the only sequence kept; it has 45 bases, read in frame from the first base. Here the CDR3 is joined to the reference TRBV19 and TRBJ2-5 genes, and the full variable domain is: DGGITQSPKYLFRKEGQNVTLSCEQNLNHDAMYWYRQDPGQGLRLIYYSQIVNDFQKGDIAEGYSVSREKKESFPLTVTSAQKNPTAFYLCASRRTGFVEETQYFGPGTRLLVL.